The 5 T cell receptor beta chains below come from one sample, sequenced in a study of OX40 agonist ivuxolimab in advanced cancers. Sequencing was performed with immunoSEQ multiplex PCR; in TCRdb, only in-frame clones are kept and a portion is missing. The sample comprises roughly 92,000 clones, about 92% of which are singletons, and 3% to 4% rests with the top ten. The sequenced sample was CD4+ or CD8+ T cells sorted from blood, obtained in a trial of the OX40 agonist ivuxolimab. Source of these receptors: an adult with an advanced solid tumor such as melanoma, head and neck, liver or kidney cancer.

J is TRBJ1-1 and V is TRBV9, with D uncertain. The V end was cut by 4 bases, the J end by 4 bases, with 11 bases between. CDR1 and CDR2 (germline): SGDLS, YYNGEE. The CDR3 is made up of 13 amino acids. CDR3 residues: CASSPPVATEAFF. Written as DNA, the CDR3 is TGTGCCAGCAGCCCCCCCGTAGCCACTGAAGCTTTCTTT.

V usage is TRBV5-6 and J usage is TRBJ2-1; TRBD2 aligns across 12 bases. There are 16 residues in the CDR3. Germline assignment: CDR1 SGHDT and CDR2 YYEEEE. Trimming cost V 2 bases and J 8 bases; bases outside gene matches: 8. The DNA for the CDR3 is TGTGCCAGCAGCTTCCCGACTAGCGGGAGCATGGATGAGCAGTTCTTC. Amino acids: CASSFPTSGSMDEQFF.

The chain recombines TRBV6-6 with TRBJ2-2; D ambiguous. V was clipped by 5 bases and J by 6 bases, with 7 bases between them. Germline V gives CDR1 MNHNY, CDR2 SVGAGI (reference sequence). The CDR3 has 12 residues. DNA of the CDR3: TGTGCCAGCAGTCACCGTGCCGGGGAGCTGTTTTTT. Its protein is CASSHRAGELFF.

This chain connects TRBV4-1 to TRBJ2-7; 9 bases line up with TRBD1. This CDR3 contains 15 residues. Per germline, CDR1 MGHRA and CDR2 YSYEKL. V trimming: 3 bases; J trimming: 4 bases; junction bases outside the gene matches: 7. The CDR3 DNA reads as TGCGCCAGCAGCCAGACGGGACAGGGACCATACGAGCAGTACTTC. It yields the protein CASSQTGQGPYEQYF.

This chain connects TRBV19 to TRBJ1-1, with D uncertain. This CDR3 is built from 13 residues. V was cut by 6 bases and J by 3 bases, with 11 bases left in between. Germline V gives CDR1 LNHDA, CDR2 SQIVND (reference sequence). CDR3 DNA sequence: TGTGCCAGTAGCCATCCCTTGGACACTGAAGCTTTCTTT. Its protein is CASSHPLDTEAFF.